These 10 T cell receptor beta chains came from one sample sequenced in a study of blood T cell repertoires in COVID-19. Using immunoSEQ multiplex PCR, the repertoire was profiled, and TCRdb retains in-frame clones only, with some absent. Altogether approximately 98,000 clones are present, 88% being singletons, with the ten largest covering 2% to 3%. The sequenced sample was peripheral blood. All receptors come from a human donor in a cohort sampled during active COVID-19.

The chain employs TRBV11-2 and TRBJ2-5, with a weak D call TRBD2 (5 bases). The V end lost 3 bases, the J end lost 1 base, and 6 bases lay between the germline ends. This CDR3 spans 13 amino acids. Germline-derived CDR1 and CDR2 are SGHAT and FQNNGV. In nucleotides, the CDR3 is TGTGCCAGCAGCTTCGGGGTCCAAGAGACCCAGTACTTC. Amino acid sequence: CASSFGVQETQYF.

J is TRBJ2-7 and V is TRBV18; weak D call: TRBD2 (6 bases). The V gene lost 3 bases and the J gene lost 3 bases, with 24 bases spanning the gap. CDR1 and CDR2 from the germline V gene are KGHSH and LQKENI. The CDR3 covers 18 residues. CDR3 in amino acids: CASSPRENRAYQGYEQYF. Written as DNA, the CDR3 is TGTGCCAGCTCACCCCGGGAGAATCGAGCTTACCAGGGCTACGAGCAGTACTTC.

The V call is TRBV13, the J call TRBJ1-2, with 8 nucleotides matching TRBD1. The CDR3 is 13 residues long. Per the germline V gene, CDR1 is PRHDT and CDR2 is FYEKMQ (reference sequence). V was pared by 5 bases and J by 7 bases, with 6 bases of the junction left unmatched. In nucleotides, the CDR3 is TGTGCCAGCAGCCCTGGACAGGGTGGTGGCTACACCTTC. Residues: CASSPGQGGGYTF.

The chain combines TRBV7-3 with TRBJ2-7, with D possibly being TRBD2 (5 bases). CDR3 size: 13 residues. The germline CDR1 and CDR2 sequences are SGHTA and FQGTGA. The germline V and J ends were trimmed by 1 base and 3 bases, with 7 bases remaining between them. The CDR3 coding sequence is TGTGCCAGCAGCTTAATTGCGGGCTACGAGCAGTACTTC. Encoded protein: CASSLIAGYEQYF.

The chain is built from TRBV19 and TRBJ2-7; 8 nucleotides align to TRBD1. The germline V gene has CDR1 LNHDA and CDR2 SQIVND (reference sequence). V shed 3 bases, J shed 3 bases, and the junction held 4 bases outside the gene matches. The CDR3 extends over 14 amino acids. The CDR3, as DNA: TGTGCCAGTAGTATCCCCGACAGGGGCTACGAGCAGTACTTC. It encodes CASSIPDRGYEQYF.

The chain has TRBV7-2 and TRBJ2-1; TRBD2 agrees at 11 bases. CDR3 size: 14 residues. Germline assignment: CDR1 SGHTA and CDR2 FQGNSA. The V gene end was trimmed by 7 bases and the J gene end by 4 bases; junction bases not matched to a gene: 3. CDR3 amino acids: CASTLAGGYNEQFF. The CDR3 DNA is TGTGCCAGCACCCTAGCGGGGGGTTACAATGAGCAGTTCTTC.

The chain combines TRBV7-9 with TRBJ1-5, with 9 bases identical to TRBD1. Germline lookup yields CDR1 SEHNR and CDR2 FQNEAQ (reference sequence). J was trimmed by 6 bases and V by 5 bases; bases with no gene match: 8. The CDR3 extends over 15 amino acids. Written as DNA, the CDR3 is TGTGCCAGCAGCCCCCCCGGACAGGGGACTCAGCCCCAGCATTTT. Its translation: CASSPPGQGTQPQHF.

CDR3 sequence reads: CATSRDQPGAPGDTQYF. Here the CDR3 DNA reads TGTGCCACCAGCAGAGATCAACCAGGGGCCCCGGGAGATACGCAGTATTTT. The chain links TRBV15 to TRBJ2-3; weak D call: TRBD1 (6 bases). V was cut by 0 bases and J by 5 bases, with 18 bases left in between. CDR1 is LNHNV, CDR2 YYDKDF, per germline (reference sequence). The CDR3 has 17 amino acids. Full variable domain (remainder filled in from reference TRBV15 and TRBJ2-3): DAMVIQNPRYQVTQFGKPVTLSCSQTLNHNVMYWYQQKSSQAPKLLFHYYDKDFNNEADTPDNFQSRRPNTSFCFLDIRSPGLGDTAMYLCATSRDQPGAPGDTQYFGPGTRLTVL.

In nucleotides, the CDR3 is TGTGCCAGCGACCAGACAGGGGAAGACGGAAGTGGCTACACCTTC. Residues: CASDQTGEDGSGYTF. This chain links TRBV28 with TRBJ1-2; 8 bases align to TRBD1. This CDR3 comprises 15 residues. V was clipped by 8 bases and J by 7 bases; unmatched bases: 15. Germline values: CDR1 MDHEN, CDR2 SYDVKM.

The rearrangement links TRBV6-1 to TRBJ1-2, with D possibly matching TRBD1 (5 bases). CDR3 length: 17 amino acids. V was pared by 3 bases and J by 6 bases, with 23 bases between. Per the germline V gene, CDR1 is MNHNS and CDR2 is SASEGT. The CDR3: CASSDYFRDGGGNGYTF. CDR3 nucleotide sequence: TGTGCCAGCAGTGATTACTTCAGAGATGGGGGAGGGAATGGCTACACCTTC.